This TCR beta chain comes out of a study of control samples from healthy donors and cancer patients. Only in-frame clones appear in the TCRdb table, and some are missing; sequencing was by immunoSEQ multiplex PCR. The table includes around 190,000 clones, 85% to 90% detected once. The CDR3 covers 14 residues. V shed 6 bases and J 5 bases; nucleotides not matched to a gene: 7. Germline V gene lookup returns CDR1 SNHLY and CDR2 FYNNEI. Material: blood. This chain joins TRBV2 and TRBJ1-2, with TRBD1 matching over 9 bases. The TCR was taken from a woman in her forties or fifties in good health. The CDR3 DNA reads as TGTGCCAGCAGACTATCCGGGACAGGGTATGGCTACACCTTC. It translates to CASRLSGTGYGYTF.